This T cell receptor (beta chain) comes out of a study of control samples from healthy donors and cancer patients. The protocol was immunoSEQ multiplex PCR, while the TCRdb copy is restricted to in-frame clones and leaves out a portion. In the table there are 130,000 or so clones, approximately 94% of which are singletons. Germline CDR1 MNHEY, CDR2 SVGAGI. The trim removed 8 bases at V and 7 bases at J, leaving 10 bases unmatched. The CDR3 has 15 amino acids. This clone appeared once. This chain joins TRBV6-5 and TRBJ1-6, with 8 bases lining up with TRBD1. Sequenced: blood. The TCR sequence derives from a man between 40 and 49 years old in good health. CDR3 amino acids: CASGQRTGRNSPLHF. As DNA, the CDR3 is TGTGCCAGCGGGCAACGGACAGGGAGAAATTCACCCCTCCACTTT.